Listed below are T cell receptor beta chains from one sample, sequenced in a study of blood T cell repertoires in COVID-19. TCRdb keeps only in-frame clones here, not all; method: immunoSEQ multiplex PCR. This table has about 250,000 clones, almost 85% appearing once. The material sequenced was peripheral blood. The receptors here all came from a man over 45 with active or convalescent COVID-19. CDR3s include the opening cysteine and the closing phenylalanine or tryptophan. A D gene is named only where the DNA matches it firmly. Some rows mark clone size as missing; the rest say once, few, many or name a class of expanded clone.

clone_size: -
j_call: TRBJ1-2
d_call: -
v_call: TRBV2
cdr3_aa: CASESWGVLNYGYTF
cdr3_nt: TGTGCCAGCGAGAGTTGGGGGGTTCTGAACTATGGCTACACCTTC

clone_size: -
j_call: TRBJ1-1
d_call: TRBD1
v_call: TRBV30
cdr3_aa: CAWSAIYRDRGMNTEAFF
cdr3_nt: TGTGCCTGGAGTGCAATTTACCGGGACAGGGGGATGAACACTGAAGCTTTCTTT

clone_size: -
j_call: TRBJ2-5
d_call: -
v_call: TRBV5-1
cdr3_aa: CASRPMDISKETQYF
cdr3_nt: TGCGCCAGCAGGCCAATGGACATTTCAAAAGAGACCCAGTACTTC

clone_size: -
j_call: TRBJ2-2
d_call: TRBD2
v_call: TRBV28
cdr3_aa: CASSSLAGGPTGELFF
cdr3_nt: TGTGCCAGCAGTTCCCTAGCGGGAGGGCCCACCGGGGAGCTGTTTTTT

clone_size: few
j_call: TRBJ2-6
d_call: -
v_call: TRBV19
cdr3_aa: CASSLQGSGANVLTF
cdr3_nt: TGTGCCAGTAGTCTACAGGGCTCTGGGGCCAACGTCCTGACTTTC

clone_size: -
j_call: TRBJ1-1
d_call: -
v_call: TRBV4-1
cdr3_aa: CASSQAGVMAFF
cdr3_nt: TGCGCCAGCAGCCAGGCAGGGGTTATGGCTTTCTTT

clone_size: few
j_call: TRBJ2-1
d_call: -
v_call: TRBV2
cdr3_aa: CASRLEGEGNNEQFF
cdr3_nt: TGTGCCAGCAGACTAGAGGGGGAGGGTAACAATGAGCAGTTCTTC

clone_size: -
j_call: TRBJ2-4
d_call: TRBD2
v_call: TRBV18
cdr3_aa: CASSPLGLGQNIQYF
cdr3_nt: TGTGCCAGCTCACCATTGGGACTAGGACAAAACATTCAGTACTTC

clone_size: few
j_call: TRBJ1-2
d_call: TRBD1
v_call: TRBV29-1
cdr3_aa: CSVAPDRANYGYTF
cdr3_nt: TGCAGCGTGGCCCCCGACAGGGCCAACTATGGCTACACCTTC

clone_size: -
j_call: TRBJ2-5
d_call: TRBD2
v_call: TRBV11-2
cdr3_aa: CASSLGAAGGYQETQYF
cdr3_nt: TGTGCCAGCAGCTTAGGGGCCGCGGGGGGCTACCAAGAGACCCAGTACTTC